The text below deals with one T cell receptor (beta chain). Its cognate antigen is unknown. These data originate in a study of T cell clonotyping in hematopoietic cell transplantation. Findings and caveats of the study: Pathologically expanded recipient clonotypes increased progressively from day 30 to day 180 as diversity fell.

Sequencing was performed with immunoSEQ multiplex PCR; in TCRdb, only in-frame clones are kept and a portion is missing. The profile shows some 40,000 clones, about 95% of them singletons. Germline V gives CDR1 MNHEY, CDR2 SMNVEV (reference sequence). This CDR3 has 16 amino acids. V lost 8 bases, J lost 6 bases, and 26 bases lay in between. The TCR originated in a woman aged 45 to 65 in good health. Some clones in this sample may be carry-over from other donors' samples. The sample comprised peripheral blood mononuclear cells. This rearrangement joins TRBV27 to TRBJ2-7, with no clear D. In nucleotides, the CDR3 is TGTGCCAGCGGATACTCATCGCCGTCCCTCCCATCCGAGCAGTACTTC. It encodes CASGYSSPSLPSEQYF.